Sequencing of this TCR beta chain was carried out in a study of OX40 agonist ivuxolimab in advanced cancers. The overall study: Patients received ivuxolimab, an intravenous treatment, every 2 weeks at 0.01 to 10 mg/kg.

Anyone with autoimmune disease history or systemic immunosuppression was excluded. Study conclusions and caveats: No determination was made of the antigen specificity of the expanded peripheral T cells.

The germline V gene has CDR1 SQVTM and CDR2 ANQGSEA. V was trimmed by 5 bases and J by 7 bases, leaving 14 bases between them. The CDR3 length is 12 residues. The table lists this clone with a few counts. Antigen specificity is unknown. Using immunoSEQ multiplex PCR, the repertoire was profiled, and TCRdb retains in-frame clones only, with some absent. The sample yields tens of thousands of clones, around nine tenths seen once. The chain uses TRBV29-1 and TRBJ1-2; tentative D call: TRBD1 (6 bases). Sequencing used CD4+ or CD8+ T cells sorted from blood, obtained in a trial of the OX40 agonist ivuxolimab. The sequence was collected from an adult with an advanced solid tumor such as melanoma, head and neck, liver or kidney cancer. CDR3 residues: CSVNGGYSGYTF. CDR3 DNA sequence: TGCAGCGTTAACGGGGGCTATAGTGGCTACACCTTC.